This T cell receptor (beta chain) was obtained from a study of beta chain features in type 1 diabetes. Findings and caveats of the study: Lower insertion and higher deletion counts appeared at VDJ junctions in type 1 diabetes patients.

Sampling consisted of one heparinised blood draw per donor, averaging roughly 0.12 L. CD4+ cells of the naive, central memory, regulatory and stem cell-like memory types were sorted via CD45RO/CCR7/CD25/CD127/CD95/CD27. Since all of the isolated RNA was reverse transcribed, expressed TCRB transcripts were what got sequenced. Measured with immunoSEQ multiplex PCR; TCRdb has only the in-frame clones, and not every one. The data hold about half a million clones, with around 10% observed a single time. This clone was detected a few times. The antigen remains unidentified. CDR1 LNHDA and CDR2 SQIVND come from the germline V gene (reference sequence). Trimming pared 9 bases from V and 7 bases from J, leaving 15 bases between. CDR3 length: 13 residues.

This receptor was taken from a woman between 18 and 30 years old in good health. V is TRBV19 and J is TRBJ1-4; a weak D match, TRBD1 (6 bases). The source material was naive CD4+ T cells from blood. The chain's CDR3 is CASCRGAGEKLFF. The CDR3 DNA reads TGTGCCAGCTGCAGGGGTGCAGGTGAAAAACTGTTTTTT.